This entry is about one T cell receptor beta chain. Its specificity is not known. Time point indicated: pre-treatment sample, taken before nivolumab and TIL therapy. This specimen comes from a study of TIL therapy for anti-PD-1-resistant metastatic lung cancer. In the study overall: Patients then received nivolumab; progressors got lymphodepletion, TIL and IL-2. Median patient age was approximately 58, ranging roughly 38-85 years. Findings and caveats of the study: The cohort had more treatment-naive, never-smoker and oncogene-addicted patients than typical.

Sequencing used immunoSEQ v3. TCRdb's table, derived via immunoSEQ multiplex PCR, lists solely in-frame clones and lacks some. The repertoire includes approximately 50,000 clones, 79% of them detected once, and over 12% sits in the top ten. Here the sequenced sample was blood, taken at baseline. The source of this sequence is a man between 65 and 85 years old with non-small cell lung cancer.

In DNA form, the CDR3 reads TGTGCCAGCAGCTTCGACAGGGTGCATTCCATATATTTT. Amino acid sequence: CASSFDRVHSIYF. The chain links TRBV5-4 to TRBJ1-3, with 7 bases identical to TRBD1. The CDR3 consists of 13 residues. V was pared by 2 bases and J by 11 bases, with 7 bases of the junction left unmatched. The germline V gene encodes CDR1 SGHNT and CDR2 YYREEE (reference sequence).